This TCR beta chain came from a study of identifying expanded T cells in peripheral blood (dated by TCRdb to the late 2010s). Regarding the study in general: Technical replicates were generated by sequencing separate aliquots of the same genomic DNA pool, with four replicates compared pairwise. What the authors observed across the whole study: The authors expected that over much longer intervals, such as months to years, biological variance in healthy repertoires might increase even further. The binomial model flagged roughly 1.3 differentially abundant clones between technical replicates but around 15 over about 2 weeks and 19 over roughly 4 weeks. Across all healthy-donor time intervals, the beta-binomial model significantly cut both the number of clones called differentially abundant and the false-positive rate. For all healthy donors, the variance in clone template counts between roughly 2-week samples rose significantly as total template count increased.

The immunoSEQ Assay, which uses bias-controlled multiplex PCR amplification of genomic DNA, was used to profile TCRbeta CDR3 regions. In the source study's methods: The absolute abundance of each unique TCRbeta CDR3 region was quantified after sequences were collapsed and filtered. Differential abundance was tested with two models: a binomial (Fisher-equivalent) model and a beta-binomial model that adds time-dependent variance fitted from healthy donors. Clones with fewer than 5 combined templates were excluded, and clones with Benjamini-Hochberg FDR below 0.01 were called differentially abundant. The form v = (b*log(k)+a)^2 was used to model beta-binomial variance as a function of total template count across the two samples. The source is immuneACCESS, and TCRdb retained only in-frame sequences with V and J called. Part of the clones is not carried over; for the studies checked, unresolved V genes explain less than half of this, and the remainder is unexplained. V, J and clone size are those of that table, while D and trimming were read from the DNA. This sample gives 45,000 to 60,000 clones in total; over 75% of them show up just once. The ten largest account for around a sixth of the sample.

About this clone itself: Its specific antigen is unknown. There are no base qualities to consult, and no much larger clone falls within one base.

No immune events, such as infections, were documented for the healthy donors during the collection period. Healthy-donor blood repertoires served as a training cohort to calibrate time-dependent variance in a beta-binomial model of T-cell clone differential abundance. The training cohort comprised roughly ten healthy donors, 3 female and 7 male. On average the donors were approximately 40 years old, and their ages spanned about 25 to 64 years. Obtained from a commercial supplier, whole blood was collected from each healthy donor at three time points set two to three weeks apart. For immunosequencing, genomic DNA was extracted from unsorted whole blood. Material for sequencing was blood. The receptor comes from a person aged 18 to 70 in good health.

The sequenced DNA: TGTGCCTGCTTTAATCTCCAGGCTGAAGCTTTCTTT. The resulting protein is CACFNLQAEAFF. The sequence joins TRBV30 to TRBJ1-1, with the D gene not clear enough to name. Between the V and J ends, shortened by 6 bases and 6 bases respectively, the junction contains 14 bases. The CDR3 measures 12 amino acids from cysteine to phenylalanine. The CDR3 DNA has 36 bases and is translated from base 1. In the germline V gene (reference sequence), CDR1 corresponds to GTSNPN and CDR2 to SVGIG.